This TCR beta chain comes out of a study of cytomegalovirus exposure and HLA in healthy donors. General study results and limits: Researchers had no immune exposure information except CMV serostatus available. While the bulk of TCR sequences proved rare, some public TCRs turned up in many donors.

Researchers ran the PCR with 60 Vbeta and 13 Jbeta primers. Sequenced by immunoSEQ multiplex PCR; TCRdb stores in-frame clones only, minus some. This sample has more than 100,000 clones, with about three quarters found just once. Notes on this clone: Its cognate antigen is unknown.

From germline, CDR1 is SQVTM and CDR2 ANQGSEA. Trimming shortened V by 7 bases and J by 7 bases, and 13 bases separated the two germline ends. The CDR3 spans 11 residues. The chain recombines TRBV29-1 with TRBJ1-1; D is possibly TRBD1 (5 bases). The TCR sequence derives from a woman younger than 35 in good health and CMV-seronegative. Source material: PBMCs. DNA for the CDR3: TGCAGCGCCCCCTCGGGGGGTGAAGCTTTCTTT. This translates into CSAPSGGEAFF.